These 20 T cell receptor beta chains were all obtained from the same sample, sequenced in a study of regulatory T cells in long-lasting Graves disease. Noted time point: persistent/refractory GD, antithyroid drugs over 5 years with positive TRAb. Making the TCR library involved RNA that had been extracted from PBMCs. According to the study, TCR beta libraries were built with iRepertoire HTBI primers and CDR3-region Arm-PCR. TCRdb called the multiplex PCR reads again in MiXCR, with one record for every CDR3 protein. The sample holds roughly 500,000 distinct CDR3 sequences; roughly a fifth are singletons and the top ten take roughly 7.7%. The sequences come from peripheral blood mononuclear cells (PBMCs), collected when the disease was refractory, from a patient treated with antithyroid drugs. The receptor set was obtained from a female donor with Graves disease.

This clonotype was seen more than once but under ten times. The chain couples TRBV9 to TRBJ1-1; 7 nucleotides line up with TRBD1. Trimming removed 1 base from V and 7 bases from J; junction bases left unmatched: 7. The germline gives CDR1 SGDLS, CDR2 YYNGEE. CDR3 length equals 14 residues. The CDR3 loop is CASSVIEGAGEAFF. In DNA, the CDR3 is TGTGCCAGCAGCGTAATCGAGGGGGCTGGTGAAGCTTTCTTT.

This clonotype was counted at least ten times. The CDR3: CASSRSRREGIYEQYF. In DNA, the CDR3 is TGTGCCAGCAGTCGCTCGCGGCGGGAGGGCATCTACGAGCAGTACTTC. This chain joins TRBV28 and TRBJ2-7; 9 bases line up with TRBD2. V was clipped by 5 bases and J by 3 bases; unmatched bases: 11. Per the germline V gene, CDR1 is MDHEN and CDR2 is SYDVKM. The CDR3 sequence is 16 residues long. The variable domain in full, completed from reference TRBV28 and TRBJ2-7, reads DVKVTQSSRYLVKRTGEKVFLECVQDMDHENMFWYRQDPGLGLRLIYFSYDVKMKEKGDIPEGYSVSREKKERFSLILESASTNQTSMYLCASSRSRREGIYEQYFGPGTRLTVT.

This clonotype has a count of ten or more. The chain employs TRBV19 and TRBJ1-5; D perhaps matches TRBD1 (5 bases). Germline CDR1 reads LNHDA; CDR2 reads SQIVND (reference sequence). The V and J ends lost 5 bases and 6 bases respectively, with 8 bases between them. This CDR3 is built from 12 residues. CDR3 nucleotide sequence: TGTGCCAGTAGTGCGGGGGTTCAGCCCCAGCATTTT. This codes for CASSAGVQPQHF.

V is TRBV19 and J is TRBJ1-5; no definite D call. Deletions cut 7 bases from V and 10 bases from J, with 23 bases between. This CDR3 is built from 15 residues. From germline, CDR1 is LNHDA and CDR2 SQIVND (reference sequence). CDR3 in amino acids: CASTQRRDFDGPQHF. The CDR3 DNA sequence: TGTGCCAGTACCCAGAGGCGGGATTTTGACGGACCCCAGCATTTT.

This clonotype has ten or more counts. V gene TRBV2 combines with J gene TRBJ2-5; 9 bases fit TRBD1. The CDR3 loop spans 14 amino acids. The J segment lost 5 bases and the V segment lost 6 bases, leaving 7 bases of the junction unmatched. Germline CDR1 is SNHLY and CDR2 is FYNNEI. Written as DNA, the CDR3 is TGTGCCAGCAGGAAGACAGGGGGGACGGAGACCCAGTACTTC. This gives the protein CASRKTGGTETQYF.

CDR3: CASSQVSERQETQYF. The CDR3, as DNA: TGTGCCAGCAGCCAAGTATCAGAACGCCAAGAGACCCAGTACTTC. V and J are TRBV4-2 and TRBJ2-5; no firm D call. Germline CDR1 and CDR2: LGHNA and YNFKEQ. The CDR3 runs 15 residues. V was clipped by 1 base and J by 1 base, with 10 bases between them.

The sample holds one count of this clonotype. J is TRBJ1-2 and V is TRBV5-1; D uncertain. The CDR3 extends over 11 amino acids. Trimming shortened V by 3 bases and J by 11 bases, and 11 bases separated the two germline ends. Germline assignment: CDR1 SGHRS and CDR2 YFSETQ. CDR3: CASSSAEDYTF. In DNA, the CDR3 is TGCGCCAGCAGCTCGGCGGAGGATTACACCTTC.

This clonotype was seen ten or more times. The chain combines TRBV28 with TRBJ1-1; D call uncertain. The CDR3 runs to 13 residues. Germline CDR1 reads MDHEN; CDR2 reads SYDVKM. The V and J ends lost 3 bases and 5 bases respectively, with 10 bases between them. In nucleotides, the CDR3 is TGTGCCAGCAGTTTTCGGCCGGGGACTGAAGCTTTCTTT. Translated: CASSFRPGTEAFF.

This clonotype has a handful of counts. The chain is built from TRBV29-1 and TRBJ1-1; 8 nucleotides agree with TRBD1. This CDR3 spans 15 amino acids. Germline loops: CDR1 SQVTM, CDR2 ANQGSEA. Trimming took 2 bases from V and 4 from J; bases not matched to a gene: 9. The CDR3 coding sequence is TGCAGCGTTGAAACACCGTACAGGGGGAGCACTGAAGCTTTCTTT. Its protein product is CSVETPYRGSTEAFF.

The CDR3 sequence is CASSFNRGTTKNEKLFF. For the CDR3, the DNA is TGTGCCAGCAGCTTCAACAGGGGCACCACGAAAAATGAAAAACTGTTTTTT. The chain couples TRBV5-6 to TRBJ1-4; 7 bases fit TRBD1. The CDR3 length is 17 residues. The V and J ends lost 2 bases and 5 bases, in that order; junction bases with no gene match: 12. Germline values: CDR1 SGHDT, CDR2 YYEEEE.

V and J are TRBV7-2 and TRBJ1-2; D is possibly TRBD1 (6 bases). The CDR3 has 15 amino acids. Germline loops: CDR1 SGHTA, CDR2 FQGNSA. Trimming shortened V by 5 bases and J by 4 bases, and 17 bases separated the two germline ends. The CDR3 bases are TGTGCCAGCAGCCTCGATGGGGGGCGAGGCTATGGCTACACCTTC. This translates into CASSLDGGRGYGYTF.

The chain recombines TRBV7-9 with TRBJ2-5, with 10 bases identical to TRBD2. The germline V gene encodes CDR1 SEHNR and CDR2 FQNEAQ (reference sequence). The length of the CDR3 is 15 residues. With V trimmed by 5 bases and J by 4 bases, 7 bases remained unmatched. CDR3 amino acids: CASSIRTSGRETQYF. Written as DNA, the CDR3 is TGTGCCAGCAGCATAAGGACTAGCGGCCGAGAGACCCAGTACTTC. The entire variable domain, with the rest obtained from reference TRBV7-9 and TRBJ2-5, is as follows: DTGVSQNPRHKITKRGQNVTFRCDPISEHNRLYWYRQTLGQGPEFLTYFQNEAQLEKSRLLSDRFSAERPKGSFSTLEIQRTEQGDSAMYLCASSIRTSGRETQYFGPGTRLLVL.

This clonotype was picked up a small number of times. This rearrangement joins TRBV5-4 to TRBJ1-1; D remains ambiguous. The V end was cut by 0 bases, the J end by 11 bases, with 17 bases between. This CDR3 has 14 amino acids. Germline assignment: CDR1 SGHNT and CDR2 YYREEE (reference sequence). Here the CDR3 DNA reads TGTGCCAGCAGCTTGGTGGGGTCCGTTACCCGGGCTTTCTTT. The encoded protein is CASSLVGSVTRAFF.

V usage is TRBV3-1 and J usage is TRBJ1-1; D is perhaps TRBD1 (5 bases). This CDR3 is built from 14 residues. Germline V lookup: CDR1 LGHDT, CDR2 YNNKEL (reference sequence). The ends were cut back, 3 bases at V and 6 bases at J, with 14 bases in the middle. CDR3 in DNA: TGTGCCAGCAGCCAGGGCAGGGTGGTCCCTGAAGCTTTCTTT. Its translation is CASSQGRVVPEAFF.

The gene calls are TRBV14 and TRBJ1-1, with D unclear. The CDR3 covers 13 residues. Trimming left V 0 bases short and J 4 bases short, with 6 bases between. Germline V gene lookup returns CDR1 SGHDN and CDR2 FVKESK. The CDR3 sequence: CASSQDMSTEAFF. The DNA of the CDR3 is TGTGCCAGCAGCCAAGATATGAGCACTGAAGCTTTCTTT. Filled out from reference TRBV14 and TRBJ1-1, the complete variable domain reads EAGVTQFPSHSVIEKGQTVTLRCDPISGHDNLYWYRRVMGKEIKFLLHFVKESKQDESGMPNNRFLAERTGGTYSTLKVQPAELEDSGVYFCASSQDMSTEAFFGQGTRLTVV.

Ten or more counts support this clonotype. The J gene is TRBJ1-1, the V gene TRBV20-1; 7 positions agree with TRBD1. The V segment lost 0 bases and the J segment 1 base; nucleotides outside the gene matches: 8. Germline CDR1 reads DFQATT; CDR2 reads SNEGSKA (reference sequence). CDR3 length: 16 residues. The CDR3 is CSARDEKTGKNTEAFF. DNA for the CDR3: TGCAGTGCTAGAGACGAAAAGACAGGGAAGAACACTGAAGCTTTCTTT.

This clonotype was seen ten or more times. The genes are TRBV27 and TRBJ2-7; D ambiguous. The CDR3 loop spans 15 amino acids. With 2 bases removed from V and 0 bases from J, the gap between germline ends came to 11 bases. Per the germline V gene, CDR1 is MNHEY and CDR2 is SMNVEV (reference sequence). The CDR3 region has the DNA TGTGCCAGCAGTTTAGAGCCAGGAGCCTCCTACGAGCAGTACTTC. Its protein is CASSLEPGASYEQYF.

The V and J genes are TRBV19 and TRBJ2-7, with TRBD1 matching 7 bases. After removal of 6 bases from V and 3 bases from J, the junction contained 11 bases not matched to a gene. CDR1 and CDR2 from the germline V gene are LNHDA and SQIVND (reference sequence). The CDR3 totals 15 residues. The CDR3 protein is CASSLRDRQDYEQYF. The CDR3, as DNA: TGTGCCAGTAGCCTCCGGGACAGACAAGACTACGAGCAGTACTTC.

In this sample, this clonotype turned up many times. This rearrangement joins TRBV29-1 to TRBJ1-1, with 7 positions matching TRBD1. The CDR3 length is 14 residues. From germline, CDR1 is SQVTM and CDR2 ANQGSEA. J was trimmed by 2 bases and V by 6 bases; bases with no gene match: 9. CDR3 amino acids: CSVRTGTANTEAFF. In DNA, the CDR3 is TGCAGCGTCCGAACCGGGACAGCTAACACTGAAGCTTTCTTT.

The chain is built from TRBV9 and TRBJ2-3; D is ambiguous. The V and J ends lost 0 bases and 7 bases respectively, with 6 bases between them. Per the germline V gene, CDR1 is SGDLS and CDR2 is YYNGEE. This CDR3 has 12 residues. CDR3 loop: CASSVEGYTQYF. The CDR3 coding sequence is TGTGCCAGCAGCGTAGAGGGCTATACGCAGTATTTT. The variable domain in full, completed from reference TRBV9 and TRBJ2-3, reads DSGVTQTPKHLITATGQRVTLRCSPRSGDLSVYWYQQSLDQGLQFLIQYYNGEERAKGNILERFSAQQFPDLHSELNLSSLELGDSALYFCASSVEGYTQYFGPGTRLTVL.